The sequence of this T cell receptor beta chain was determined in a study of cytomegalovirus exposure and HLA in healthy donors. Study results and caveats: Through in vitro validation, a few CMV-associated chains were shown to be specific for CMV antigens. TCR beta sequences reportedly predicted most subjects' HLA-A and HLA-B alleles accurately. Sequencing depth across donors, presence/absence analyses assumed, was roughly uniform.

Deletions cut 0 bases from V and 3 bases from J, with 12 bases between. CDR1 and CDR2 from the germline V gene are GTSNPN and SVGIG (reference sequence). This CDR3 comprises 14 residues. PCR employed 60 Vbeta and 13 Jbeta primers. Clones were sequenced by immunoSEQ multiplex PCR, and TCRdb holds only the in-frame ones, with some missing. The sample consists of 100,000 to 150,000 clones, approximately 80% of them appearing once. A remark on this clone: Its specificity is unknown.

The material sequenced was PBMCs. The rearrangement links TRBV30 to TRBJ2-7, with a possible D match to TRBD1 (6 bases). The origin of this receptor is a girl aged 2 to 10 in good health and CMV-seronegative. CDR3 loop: CAWSVMDSLYEQYF. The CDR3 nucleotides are TGTGCCTGGAGTGTAATGGACAGCCTCTACGAGCAGTACTTC. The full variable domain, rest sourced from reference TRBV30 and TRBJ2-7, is SQTIHQWPATLVQPVGSPLSLECTVEGTSNPNLYWYRQAAGRGLQLLFYSVGIGQISSEVPQNLSASRPQDRQFILSSKKLLLSDSGFYLCAWSVMDSLYEQYFGPGTRLTVT.